This entry lists 10 T cell receptor beta chains sequenced from one sample in a study of circulating CD8 cells and anti-PD-1 response in melanoma. Sorting of live CD3+CD8+TCRalphabeta+ cells by PD-1 and/or TIGIT gave four subsets. Using roughly 14 ng of total RNA, TCR libraries were made with the QIAseq Immune Repertoire TCR panel. MiXCR was run by TCRdb on the reads, yielding one entry per CDR3 protein. The sample has 800 or so distinct CDR3 sequences, 7.1% seen once. The material sequenced was CD8+ T cells from PBMCs, taken at baseline or after one month of anti-PD-1 therapy (not recorded which). Every receptor here comes from a human donor with melanoma.

By sample fraction, this clonotype is medium-sized. One end of the junction does not line up with germline, which may come from a read error. The chain employs TRBV27 and TRBJ1-2; TRBD1 might be the D (5 bases). The CDR3 totals 14 residues. Germline V gives CDR1 MNHEY, CDR2 SMNVEV (reference sequence). The CDR3 sequence is CASSPGRGDYGYAF. The CDR3, as DNA: TGTGCCAGCAGCCCAGGGAGGGGAGACTATGGCTACGCCTTC.

This clonotype was recorded a few times. The chain is built from TRBV9 and TRBJ1-6; 8 bases agree with TRBD1. The germline V gene encodes CDR1 SGDLS and CDR2 YYNGEE. Germline trimming cut 2 bases from V and 6 bases from J; bases unmatched to any gene: 7. This CDR3 has 16 amino acids. The CDR3 DNA sequence: TGTGCCAGCAGCGTTGGGACAGGAGAACTTAATTCACCCCTCCACTTT. This encodes CASSVGTGELNSPLHF.

The rearrangement links TRBV28 to TRBJ2-3; maybe TRBD1 (7 bases). The CDR3 length is 15 residues. The V end lost 3 bases, the J end lost 4 bases, and 14 bases lay between the germline ends. Germline CDR1 reads MDHEN; CDR2 reads SYDVKM. The CDR3 sequence is CASSFQGGLADTQYF. In DNA form, the CDR3 reads TGTGCCAGCAGTTTCCAGGGGGGATTGGCAGATACGCAGTATTTT.

This clonotype is large (0.1 to 1%) within its sample. This sequence joins TRBV2 and TRBJ1-1; unclear D gene. Germline V gives CDR1 SNHLY, CDR2 FYNNEI. The CDR3 is made up of 11 amino acids. Trimming left V 10 bases short and J 3 bases short, with 9 bases between. The CDR3 spells CANHGDTEAFF. CDR3 DNA: TGTGCCAACCATGGAGACACTGAAGCTTTCTTT.

This clonotype is categorized as large. V gene TRBV6-2 or TRBV6-3 combines with J gene TRBJ2-2; D is possibly TRBD1 (5 bases). This CDR3 has 16 amino acids. Germline V lookup: CDR1 MNHEY, CDR2 SVGEGT. V shed 7 bases and J shed 1 base, with 16 bases lying between them. The CDR3 protein is CASTPETVKNTGELFF. The CDR3 DNA sequence: TGTGCCAGCACACCCGAGACAGTGAAGAACACCGGGGAGCTGTTTTTT.

By sample fraction, this clonotype is medium-sized (0.01 to 0.1%). CDR3 sequence (DNA): TGTGCCAGCAGCTTGGTAGCGGGGTCTTACAATGAGCAGTTCTTC. This gives the protein CASSLVAGSYNEQFF. The chain joins TRBV7-3 to TRBJ2-1; TRBD2 aligns across 8 bases. After removal of 3 bases from V and 4 bases from J, the junction contained 5 bases not matched to a gene. Per the germline V gene, CDR1 is SGHTA and CDR2 is FQGTGA. The CDR3 loop spans 15 amino acids.

This clonotype ranks as large (0.1 to 1%). The J gene is TRBJ1-1, the V gene TRBV24-1; D unresolved. This CDR3 region has 15 residues. Trimming left V 3 bases short and J 0 bases short, with 10 bases between. Germline CDR1 reads KGHDR; CDR2 reads SFDVKD. As DNA, the CDR3 is TGTGCCACCAGTGATAGCGGGCGGTTGAACACTGAAGCTTTCTTT. Translation gives CATSDSGRLNTEAFF.

This clonotype is large by share. This sequence joins TRBV28 and TRBJ2-7; TRBD2 matches at 15 bases. V shed 4 bases and J 5 bases; nucleotides not matched to a gene: 9. CDR3 length: 17 amino acids. CDR1 is MDHEN, CDR2 SYDVKM, per germline. Here the CDR3 reads CASSSRTSGRAFNEQYF. DNA for the CDR3: TGTGCCAGCAGTTCGCGGACTAGCGGGAGGGCCTTCAACGAGCAGTACTTC.

By sample share, this clonotype is medium-sized. V usage is TRBV13 and J usage is TRBJ2-6; D may be TRBD1 (5 bases). The CDR3 sequence is 18 residues long. Germline V gives CDR1 PRHDT, CDR2 FYEKMQ (reference sequence). V was pared by 5 bases and J by 0 bases, with 17 bases between. The CDR3 sequence is CASSVGHRLLSGANVLTF. The CDR3 DNA reads as TGTGCCAGCAGCGTCGGGCACAGGCTGCTCTCTGGGGCCAACGTCCTGACTTTC.

This clonotype counts as large. The V call is TRBV2, the J call TRBJ2-2; D gene uncertain. The CDR3 spans 16 residues. V lost 0 bases, J lost 3 bases, and 11 bases lay in between. The V gene's germline CDR1 is SNHLY and CDR2 FYNNEI. The DNA for the CDR3 is TGTGCCAGCAGTGAAGCGGTAGGCTGGGACACCGGGGAGCTGTTTTTT. As protein: CASSEAVGWDTGELFF.